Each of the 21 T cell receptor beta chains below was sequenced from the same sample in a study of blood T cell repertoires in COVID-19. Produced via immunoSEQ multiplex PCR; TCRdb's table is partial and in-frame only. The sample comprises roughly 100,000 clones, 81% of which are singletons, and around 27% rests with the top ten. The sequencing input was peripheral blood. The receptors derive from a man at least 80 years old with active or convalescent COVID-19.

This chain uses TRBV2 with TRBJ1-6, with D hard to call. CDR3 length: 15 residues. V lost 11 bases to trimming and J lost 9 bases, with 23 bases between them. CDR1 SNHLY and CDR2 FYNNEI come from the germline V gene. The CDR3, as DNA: TGTGCCTCCAACCCCTCCGGGTCAAGCAGTTCACCCCTCCACTTT. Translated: CASNPSGSSSSPLHF.

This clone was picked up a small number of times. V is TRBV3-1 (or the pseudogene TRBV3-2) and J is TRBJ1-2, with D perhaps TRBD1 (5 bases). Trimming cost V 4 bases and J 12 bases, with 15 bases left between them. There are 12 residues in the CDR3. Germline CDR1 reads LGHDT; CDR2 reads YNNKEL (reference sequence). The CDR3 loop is CASSRMQGQNTF. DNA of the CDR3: TGTGCCAGCAGCCGCATGCAGGGTCAGAACACCTTC.

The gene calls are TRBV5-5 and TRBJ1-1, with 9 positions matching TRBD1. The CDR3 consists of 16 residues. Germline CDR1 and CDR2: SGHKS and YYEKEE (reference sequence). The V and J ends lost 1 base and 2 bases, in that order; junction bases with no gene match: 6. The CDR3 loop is CASSLTGGRGNTEAFF. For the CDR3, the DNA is TGTGCCAGCAGCTTGACAGGGGGCAGGGGAAACACTGAAGCTTTCTTT.

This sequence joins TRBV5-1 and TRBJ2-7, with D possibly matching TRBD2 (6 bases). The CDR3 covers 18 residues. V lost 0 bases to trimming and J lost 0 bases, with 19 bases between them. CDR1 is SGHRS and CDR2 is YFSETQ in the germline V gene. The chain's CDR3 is CASSLGGDRHEPSYEQYF. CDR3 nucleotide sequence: TGCGCCAGCAGCTTGGGGGGGGACCGTCACGAGCCCTCCTACGAGCAGTACTTC.

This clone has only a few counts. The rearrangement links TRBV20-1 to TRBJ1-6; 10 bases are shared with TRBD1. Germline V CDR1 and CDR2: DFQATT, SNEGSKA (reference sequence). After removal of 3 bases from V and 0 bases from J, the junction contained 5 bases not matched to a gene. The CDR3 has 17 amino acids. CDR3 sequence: CSASPTGGFSYNSPLHF. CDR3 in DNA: TGCAGTGCTAGTCCGACAGGGGGCTTCTCCTATAATTCACCCCTCCACTTT.

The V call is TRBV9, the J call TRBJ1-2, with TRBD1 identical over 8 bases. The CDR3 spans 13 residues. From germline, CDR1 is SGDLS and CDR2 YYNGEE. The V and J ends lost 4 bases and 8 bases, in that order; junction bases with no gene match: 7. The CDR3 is CASSTPGGEGYTF. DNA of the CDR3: TGTGCCAGCAGCACCCCAGGGGGCGAAGGCTACACCTTC.

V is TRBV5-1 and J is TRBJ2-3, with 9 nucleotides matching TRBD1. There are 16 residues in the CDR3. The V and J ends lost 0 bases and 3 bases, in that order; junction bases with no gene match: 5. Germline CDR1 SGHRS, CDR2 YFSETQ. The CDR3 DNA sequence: TGCGCCAGCAGCTTGGGAGGACAGGGGAGGACAGATACGCAGTATTTT. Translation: CASSLGGQGRTDTQYF.

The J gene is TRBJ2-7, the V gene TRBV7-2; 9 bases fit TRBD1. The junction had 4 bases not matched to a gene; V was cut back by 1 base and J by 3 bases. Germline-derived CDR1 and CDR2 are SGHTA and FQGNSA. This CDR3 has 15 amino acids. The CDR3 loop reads CASSLVGTGSYEQYF. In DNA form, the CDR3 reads TGTGCCAGCAGCTTAGTGGGGACAGGGAGCTACGAGCAGTACTTC.

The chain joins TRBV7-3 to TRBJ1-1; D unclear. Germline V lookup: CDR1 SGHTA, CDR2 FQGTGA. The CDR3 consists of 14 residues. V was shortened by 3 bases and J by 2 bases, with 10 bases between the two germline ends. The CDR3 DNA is TGTGCCAGCAGCTTGGGCGGGGTAAACACTGAAGCTTTCTTT. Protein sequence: CASSLGGVNTEAFF.

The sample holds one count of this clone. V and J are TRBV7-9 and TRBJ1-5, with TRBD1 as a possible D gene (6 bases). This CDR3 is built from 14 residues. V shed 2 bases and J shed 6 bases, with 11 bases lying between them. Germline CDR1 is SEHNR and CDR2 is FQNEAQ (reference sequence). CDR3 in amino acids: CASSLLGAGQPQHF. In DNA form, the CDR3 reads TGTGCCAGCAGCTTATTGGGGGCGGGTCAGCCCCAGCATTTT.

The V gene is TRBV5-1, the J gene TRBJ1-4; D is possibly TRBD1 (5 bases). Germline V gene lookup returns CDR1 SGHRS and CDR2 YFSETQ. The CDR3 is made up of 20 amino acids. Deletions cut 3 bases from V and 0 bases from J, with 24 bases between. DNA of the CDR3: TGCGCCAGCAGCTCCGGACGGGCCCCTGGGACTGCCGCAACTAATGAAAAACTGTTTTTT. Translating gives CASSSGRAPGTAATNEKLFF.

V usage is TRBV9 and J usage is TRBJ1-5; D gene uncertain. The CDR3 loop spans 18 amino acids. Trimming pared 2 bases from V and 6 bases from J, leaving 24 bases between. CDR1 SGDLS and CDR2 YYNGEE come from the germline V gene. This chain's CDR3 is CASSVLEPSRGLGQPQHF. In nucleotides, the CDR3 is TGTGCCAGCAGCGTTCTCGAGCCGTCCAGAGGATTGGGTCAGCCCCAGCATTTT.

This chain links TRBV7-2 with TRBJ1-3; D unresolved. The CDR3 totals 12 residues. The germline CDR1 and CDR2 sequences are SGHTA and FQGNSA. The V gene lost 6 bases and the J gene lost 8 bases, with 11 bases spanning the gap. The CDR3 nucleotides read TGTGCCAGCAGTTACGAGTTCCACACCATATATTTT. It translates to CASSYEFHTIYF.

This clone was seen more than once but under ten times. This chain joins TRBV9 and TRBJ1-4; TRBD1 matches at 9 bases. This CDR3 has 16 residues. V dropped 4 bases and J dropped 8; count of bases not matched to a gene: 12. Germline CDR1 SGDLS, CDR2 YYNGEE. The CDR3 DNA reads TGTGCCAGCAGCCCCCCGGGAGGGACAGGGTCGGAAAAACTGTTTTTT. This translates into CASSPPGGTGSEKLFF. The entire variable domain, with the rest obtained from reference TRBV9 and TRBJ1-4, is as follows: DSGVTQTPKHLITATGQRVTLRCSPRSGDLSVYWYQQSLDQGLQFLIQYYNGEERAKGNILERFSAQQFPDLHSELNLSSLELGDSALYFCASSPPGGTGSEKLFFGSGTQLSVL.

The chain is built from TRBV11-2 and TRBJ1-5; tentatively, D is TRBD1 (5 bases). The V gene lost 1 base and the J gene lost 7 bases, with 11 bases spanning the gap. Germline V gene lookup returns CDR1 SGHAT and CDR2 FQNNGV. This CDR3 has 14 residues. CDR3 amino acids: CASSLGTGGQPQHF. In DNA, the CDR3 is TGTGCCAGCAGCTTAGGAACAGGCGGCCAGCCCCAGCATTTT.

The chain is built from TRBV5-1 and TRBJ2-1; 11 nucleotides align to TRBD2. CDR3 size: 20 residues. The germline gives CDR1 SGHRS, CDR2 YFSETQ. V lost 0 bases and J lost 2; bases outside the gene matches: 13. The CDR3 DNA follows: TGCGCCAGCAGCTTGGGGCTAGCGGGGGGACGCTTGGTCCCCTACAATGAGCAGTTCTTC. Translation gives CASSLGLAGGRLVPYNEQFF.

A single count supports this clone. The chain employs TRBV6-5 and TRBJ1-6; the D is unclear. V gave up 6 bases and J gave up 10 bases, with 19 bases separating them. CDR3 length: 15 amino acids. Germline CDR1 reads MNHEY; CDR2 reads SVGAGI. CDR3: CASSGTITPGSPLHF. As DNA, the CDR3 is TGTGCCAGCAGCGGTACGATTACCCCGGGGTCACCCCTCCACTTT.

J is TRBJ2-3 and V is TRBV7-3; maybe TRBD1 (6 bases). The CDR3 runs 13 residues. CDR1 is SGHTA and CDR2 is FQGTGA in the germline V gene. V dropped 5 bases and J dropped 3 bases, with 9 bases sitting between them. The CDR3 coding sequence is TGTGCCAGCAGCACCCAGGGGACAGATACGCAGTATTTT. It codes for CASSTQGTDTQYF.

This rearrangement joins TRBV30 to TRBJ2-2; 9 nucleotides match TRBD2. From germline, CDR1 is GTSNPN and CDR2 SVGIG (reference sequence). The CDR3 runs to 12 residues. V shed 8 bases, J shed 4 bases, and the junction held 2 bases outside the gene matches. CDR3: CAGTSSTGELFF. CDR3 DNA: TGTGCCGGGACTAGCTCCACCGGGGAGCTGTTTTTT.

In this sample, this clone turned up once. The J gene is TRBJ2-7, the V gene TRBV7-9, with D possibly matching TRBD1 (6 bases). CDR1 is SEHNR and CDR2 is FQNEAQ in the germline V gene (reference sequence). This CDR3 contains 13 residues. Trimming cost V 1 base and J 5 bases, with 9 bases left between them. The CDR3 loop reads CASSLGQGNEQYF. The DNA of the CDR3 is TGTGCCAGCAGCTTAGGGCAGGGGAACGAGCAGTACTTC.

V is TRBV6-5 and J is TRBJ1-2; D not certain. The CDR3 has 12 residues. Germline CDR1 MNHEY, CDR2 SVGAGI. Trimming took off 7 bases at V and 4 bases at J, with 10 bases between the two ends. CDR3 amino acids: CASTLETYGYTF. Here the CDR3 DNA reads TGTGCCAGCACTCTGGAGACCTATGGCTACACCTTC.